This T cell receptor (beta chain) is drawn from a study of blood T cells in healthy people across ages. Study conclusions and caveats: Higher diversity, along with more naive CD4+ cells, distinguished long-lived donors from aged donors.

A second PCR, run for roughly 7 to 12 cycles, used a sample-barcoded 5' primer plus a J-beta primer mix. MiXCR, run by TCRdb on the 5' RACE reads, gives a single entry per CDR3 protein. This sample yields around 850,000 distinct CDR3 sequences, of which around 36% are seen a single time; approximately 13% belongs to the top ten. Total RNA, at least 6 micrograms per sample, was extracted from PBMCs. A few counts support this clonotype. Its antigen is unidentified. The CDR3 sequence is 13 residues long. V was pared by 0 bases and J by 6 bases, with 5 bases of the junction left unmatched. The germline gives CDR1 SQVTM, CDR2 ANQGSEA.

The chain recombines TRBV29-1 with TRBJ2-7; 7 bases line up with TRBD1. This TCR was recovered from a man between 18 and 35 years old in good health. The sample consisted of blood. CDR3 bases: TGCAGCGTTGAAGAAGCTGCAGGGGGCGAGCAGTACTTC. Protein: CSVEEAAGGEQYF.